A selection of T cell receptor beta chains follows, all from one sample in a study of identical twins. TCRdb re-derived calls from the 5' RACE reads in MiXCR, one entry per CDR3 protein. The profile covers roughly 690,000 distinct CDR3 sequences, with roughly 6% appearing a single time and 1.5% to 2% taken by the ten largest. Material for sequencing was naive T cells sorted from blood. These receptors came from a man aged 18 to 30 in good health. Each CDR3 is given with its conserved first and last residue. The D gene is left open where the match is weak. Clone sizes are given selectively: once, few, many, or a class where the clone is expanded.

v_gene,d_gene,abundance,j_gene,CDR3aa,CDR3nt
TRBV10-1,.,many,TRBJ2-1,CASSEIVGLTSYNEQFF,TGCGCCAGCAGTGAGATCGTGGGACTGACCTCCTACAATGAGCAGTTCTTC
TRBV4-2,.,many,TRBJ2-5,CASSQDHGGLATETQYF,TGTGCCAGCAGCCAAGATCACGGCGGGCTCGCTACGGAGACCCAGTACTTC
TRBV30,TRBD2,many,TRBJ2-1,CAWTSGITSNEQFF,TGTGCCTGGACTAGCGGGATCACTAGTAATGAGCAGTTCTTC
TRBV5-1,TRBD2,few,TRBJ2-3,CASSPGGVYTDTQYF,TGCGCCAGCAGCCCGGGGGGGGTTTACACAGATACGCAGTATTTT
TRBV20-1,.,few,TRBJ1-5,CSASQGTVQPQHF,TGCAGTGCTAGTCAAGGTACGGTTCAGCCCCAGCATTTT
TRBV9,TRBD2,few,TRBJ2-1,CASSVGASSGSNEQFF,TGTGCCAGCAGCGTAGGTGCGTCTAGCGGGAGCAATGAGCAGTTCTTC
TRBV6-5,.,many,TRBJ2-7,CASSHRDTYEQYF,TGTGCCAGCAGTCACCGGGATACCTACGAGCAGTACTTC
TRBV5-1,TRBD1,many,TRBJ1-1,CASSTTGTARNTEAFF,TGCGCCAGCAGCACAACCGGGACAGCAAGAAACACTGAAGCTTTCTTT
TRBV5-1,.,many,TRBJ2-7,CASSLGRAGEQYF,TGCGCCAGCAGCTTGGGCCGGGCAGGCGAGCAGTACTTC
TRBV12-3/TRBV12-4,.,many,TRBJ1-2,CASSTGTSGDYGYTF,TGTGCCAGCAGCACCGGGACGTCGGGGGACTATGGCTACACCTTC
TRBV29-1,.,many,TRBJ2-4,CSVELVRIQYF,TGCAGCGTTGAACTAGTGCGGATTCAGTACTTC
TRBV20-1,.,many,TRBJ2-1,CSAADDSHNEQFF,TGCAGTGCTGCCGACGACTCCCACAATGAGCAGTTCTTC
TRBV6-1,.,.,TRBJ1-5,CASSDGGSNQPQHF,TGTGCCAGCAGTGACGGCGGTAGCAATCAGCCCCAGCATTTT
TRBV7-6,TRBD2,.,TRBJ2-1,CASSLRLAGDNYNEQFF,TGTGCCAGCAGCTTAAGACTAGCGGGAGATAACTACAATGAGCAGTTCTTC
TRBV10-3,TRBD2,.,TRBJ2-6,CAISSNGGSGANVLTF,TGTGCCATCAGTTCAAACGGGGGGTCTGGGGCCAACGTCCTGACTTTC
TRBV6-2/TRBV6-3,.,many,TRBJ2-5,CASSRRPGAETQYF,TGTGCCAGCAGCCGACGACCCGGCGCCGAGACCCAGTACTTC
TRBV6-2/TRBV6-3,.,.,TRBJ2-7,CASRDVGVEQYF,TGTGCCAGCAGAGATGTGGGGGTCGAGCAGTACTTC
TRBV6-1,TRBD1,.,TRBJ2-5,CASGEQGAKETQYF,TGTGCCAGCGGGGAACAGGGGGCTAAAGAGACCCAGTACTTC
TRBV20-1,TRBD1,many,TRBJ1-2,CSQTSGGANGYTF,TGCAGTCAGACTTCAGGGGGCGCGAATGGCTACACCTTC
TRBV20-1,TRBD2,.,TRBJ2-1,CTNTVASGTKTPDNEQFF,TGCACCAACACCGTCGCTAGCGGGACAAAAACCCCCGACAATGAGCAGTTCTTC
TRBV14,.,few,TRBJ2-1,CASSPRRHGLRGEQFF,TGTGCCAGCAGCCCCCGAAGACACGGACTCCGTGGTGAGCAGTTCTTC
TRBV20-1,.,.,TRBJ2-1,CSARALPNEQFF,TGCAGTGCTAGAGCTTTGCCCAATGAGCAGTTCTTC
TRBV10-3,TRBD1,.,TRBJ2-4,CAISESRQGELDIQYF,TGTGCCATCAGTGAGTCCCGACAGGGGGAGTTGGACATTCAGTACTTC
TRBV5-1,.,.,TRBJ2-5,CASSLPDWGSETQYF,TGCGCCAGCAGCTTGCCTGACTGGGGATCAGAGACCCAGTACTTC
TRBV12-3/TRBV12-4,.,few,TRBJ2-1,CASSLEQGGINEQFF,TGTGCCAGCAGTTTGGAACAGGGGGGGATCAATGAGCAGTTCTTC
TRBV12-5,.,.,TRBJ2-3,CASGLGLPPYTDTQYF,TGTGCTAGTGGTTTGGGGCTGCCCCCTTACACAGATACGCAGTATTTT
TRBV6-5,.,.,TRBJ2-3,CASSYLDTGFLSTDTQYF,TGTGCCAGCAGTTACCTCGACACAGGGTTCCTTAGCACAGATACGCAGTATTTT
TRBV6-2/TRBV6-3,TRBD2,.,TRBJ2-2,CASSHLRAGAGTGELFF,TGTGCCAGCAGCCACCTACGCGCGGGAGCCGGCACCGGGGAGCTGTTTTTT
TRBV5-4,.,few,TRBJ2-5,CASSLANQQETQYF,TGTGCCAGCAGCCTAGCGAACCAGCAAGAGACCCAGTACTTC
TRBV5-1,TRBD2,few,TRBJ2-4,CASSSGLADGNIQYF,TGCGCCAGCAGCTCGGGACTAGCAGATGGAAACATTCAGTACTTC
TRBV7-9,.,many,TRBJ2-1,CASSLVPADEQFF,TGTGCCAGCAGCTTAGTGCCGGCCGATGAGCAGTTCTTC
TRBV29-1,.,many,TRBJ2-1,CSVEPQGLRHKRFF,TGCAGCGTTGAACCACAGGGCTTACGGCATAAACGGTTCTTC
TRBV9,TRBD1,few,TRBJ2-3,CASSARDRNTVGTDTQYF,TGTGCCAGCAGCGCTCGGGACAGAAATACCGTTGGCACAGATACGCAGTATTTT
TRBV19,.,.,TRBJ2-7,CASGPSYEQYF,TGTGCCAGTGGGCCGTCCTACGAGCAGTACTTC
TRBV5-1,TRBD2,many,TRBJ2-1,CASSGGRADNEQFF,TGCGCCAGCTCCGGCGGGAGGGCAGACAATGAGCAGTTCTTC
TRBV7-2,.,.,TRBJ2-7,CASSADWLYEQYF,TGTGCCAGCAGCGCGGACTGGCTCTACGAGCAGTACTTC
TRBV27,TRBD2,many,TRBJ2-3,CASAGLAGVTDTQYF,TGTGCCAGCGCCGGACTAGCGGGAGTAACAGATACGCAGTATTTT
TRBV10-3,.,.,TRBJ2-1,CAIRSIGVGNEQFF,TGTGCCATCAGGTCGATCGGGGTAGGCAATGAGCAGTTCTTC
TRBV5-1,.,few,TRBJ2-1,CASSSGGGAAYNEQFF,TGCGCCAGCAGCTCTGGTGGGGGAGCGGCCTACAATGAGCAGTTCTTC
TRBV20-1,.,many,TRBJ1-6,CSVKGLTGYNSPLHF,TGCAGTGTCAAGGGCCTGACAGGTTATAATTCACCCCTCCACTTT
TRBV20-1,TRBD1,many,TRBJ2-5,CSARDLMGQVEHQETQYF,TGCAGTGCTAGAGATCTTATGGGACAGGTTGAACACCAAGAGACCCAGTACTTC
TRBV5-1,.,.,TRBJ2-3,CASSLGVQGADTQYF,TGCGCCAGCAGCTTGGGGGTTCAAGGGGCAGATACGCAGTATTTT
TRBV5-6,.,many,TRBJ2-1,CASSLSDKQFF,TGTGCCAGCAGCCTTAGCGATAAGCAGTTCTTC
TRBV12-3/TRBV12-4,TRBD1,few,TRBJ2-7,CASRSQGAGEQYF,TGTGCCAGCAGGTCACAGGGGGCTGGGGAGCAGTACTTC
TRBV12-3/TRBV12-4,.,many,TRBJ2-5,CASSWDGRRETQYF,TGTGCCAGCAGTTGGGACGGCAGACGGGAGACCCAGTACTTC
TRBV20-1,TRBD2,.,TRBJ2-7,CSAENLAGAYEQYF,TGCAGTGCTGAGAACCTAGCGGGCGCTTACGAGCAGTACTTC
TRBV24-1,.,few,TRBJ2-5,CATSPNRGYQETQYF,TGTGCCACCAGTCCGAATCGGGGCTACCAAGAGACCCAGTACTTC
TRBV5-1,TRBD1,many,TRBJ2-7,CASSSNPGGAGYEQYF,TGCGCCAGCAGCTCTAACCCAGGGGGAGCAGGGTACGAGCAGTACTTC
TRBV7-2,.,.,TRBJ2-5,CASSWPGREETQYF,TGTGCCAGCAGCTGGCCCGGGAGAGAAGAGACCCAGTACTTC
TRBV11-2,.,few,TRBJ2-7,CASSLDFGTGTYEQYF,TGTGCCAGCAGCTTAGATTTCGGGACGGGGACCTACGAGCAGTACTTC